Sequencing of this T cell receptor beta chain was carried out in a study of blood T cell repertoires in COVID-19. Study at large: Some COVID-19 samples were acute and others convalescent; all came from the United States, Italy and Spain.

TCRdb's table, derived via immunoSEQ multiplex PCR, lists solely in-frame clones and lacks some. The sample holds 95,000 to 150,000 clones, 82% seen once. Between the trimmed V and J ends, which lost 0 bases and 5 bases, there was a span of 14 bases. The germline V gene encodes CDR1 SGDLS and CDR2 YYNGEE. This CDR3 comprises 15 residues. The clonotype was recovered from a woman between 65 and 79 years old with acute or convalescent COVID-19. Sequencing was carried out using peripheral blood. The rearrangement uses TRBV9 and TRBJ1-1; D remains unclear. CDR3 residues: CASSVEAGRETEAFF. CDR3 nucleotides: TGTGCCAGCAGCGTAGAGGCAGGCAGAGAGACTGAAGCTTTCTTT.